Listed below are T cell receptor beta chains from one sample, sequenced in a study of a mutant IDH1 vaccine in newly diagnosed glioma. Method: immunoSEQ multiplex PCR; TCRdb's copy keeps in-frame clones and lacks some. The sample has tens of thousands of clones; approximately 83% are singletons. The specimen comprised PBMCs, sampled from a glioma patient treated with radiotherapy, temozolomide or both. Every receptor here comes from a woman aged 45-65 years with glioma. Both conserved end residues are part of each CDR3. The D gene is left open where the match is weak. For some rows the clone size is stated as once, few or many, or as a class when expanded; others skip it.

CASSPRWGEKLFF,TGCGCCAGCAGCCCCAGGTGGGGGGAAAAACTGTTTTTT,TRBV4-1,.,TRBJ1-4,.
CSHLRGLRNTEAFF,TGCAGTCACCTGAGGGGGCTACGGAACACTGAAGCTTTCTTT,TRBV29-1,TRBD1,TRBJ1-1,few
CASSLTGGGTEAFF,TGTGCCAGCAGCTTAACAGGGGGAGGCACTGAAGCTTTCTTT,TRBV7-3,.,TRBJ1-1,few
CASLGQAGTEAFF,TGCGCCAGCCTGGGACAGGCTGGCACTGAAGCTTTCTTT,TRBV5-1,TRBD1,TRBJ1-1,.
CASSSAGGQETQYF,TGTGCCAGCAGCTCCGCGGGGGGGCAAGAGACCCAGTACTTC,TRBV27,TRBD2,TRBJ2-5,.
CASSPQGGGEPQHF,TGTGCCAGCTCACCACAGGGGGGTGGGGAGCCCCAGCATTTT,TRBV18,.,TRBJ1-5,.
CASSGRAGQETQYF,TGTGCCAGCAGTGGTCGAGCGGGTCAAGAGACCCAGTACTTC,TRBV2,.,TRBJ2-5,once
CASSPGQDLYGYTF,TGTGCCAGCAGTCCCGGACAGGACCTCTATGGCTACACCTTC,TRBV6-5,TRBD1,TRBJ1-2,.
CASFRDRGRAFF,TGTGCCAGCTTTCGGGACAGGGGCCGAGCTTTCTTT,TRBV9,TRBD1,TRBJ1-1,.
CASSTRDNAEQYF,TGTGCCAGCAGTACTCGGGACAATGCCGAGCAGTACTTC,TRBV6-4,.,TRBJ2-7,.
CASSPSGAFSYEQYF,TGTGCCAGCAGTCCTTCGGGGGCCTTCTCCTACGAGCAGTACTTC,TRBV6-5,.,TRBJ2-7,.
CSVEDQGGRDNEQFF,TGCAGCGTTGAAGATCAAGGGGGCAGGGACAATGAGCAGTTCTTC,TRBV29-1,TRBD1,TRBJ2-1,once
CASSLYEGTEAFF,TGCGCCAGCAGCTTGTACGAGGGCACTGAAGCTTTCTTT,TRBV5-1,.,TRBJ1-1,once
CASSLDKAYGYTF,TGTGCCAGCAGCTTGGACAAAGCCTATGGCTACACCTTC,TRBV13,.,TRBJ1-2,.
CSAREAYEQYF,TGCAGTGCTAGAGAGGCCTACGAGCAGTACTTC,TRBV20-1,.,TRBJ2-7,.
CASSAARGLGEKLFF,TGTGCCAGCAGCGCGGCCAGGGGGCTAGGGGAAAAACTGTTTTTT,TRBV9,TRBD1,TRBJ1-4,.
CASSLGPQETQYF,TGTGCCAGCAGCTTAGGGCCCCAAGAGACCCAGTACTTC,TRBV7-2,.,TRBJ2-5,.
CASKRGGLNEQFF,TGTGCCAGCAAGCGGGGGGGCCTTAATGAGCAGTTCTTC,TRBV2,TRBD2,TRBJ2-1,.
CASSQTATDYGYTF,TGCGCCAGCAGCCAGACCGCTACAGACTATGGCTACACCTTC,TRBV5-1,.,TRBJ1-2,.
CASRIKTGLNTEAFF,TGTGCCAGCAGGATCAAGACAGGCTTGAACACTGAAGCTTTCTTT,TRBV2,.,TRBJ1-1,.
CASSPPDQPQHF,TGTGCCAGCTCACCTCCCGATCAGCCCCAGCATTTT,TRBV18,.,TRBJ1-5,.
CASSPRDRGLVEQYF,TGTGCCAGCAGCCCCCGGGACAGGGGGCTAGTAGAGCAGTACTTC,TRBV13,TRBD1,TRBJ2-7,.
CASSSGLGNTGELFF,TGTGCCAGCAGCTCAGGACTAGGGAACACCGGGGAGCTGTTTTTT,TRBV7-2,TRBD2,TRBJ2-2,.
CASSPGTSAYEQYF,TGTGCCAGCAGCCCCGGGACATCTGCCTACGAGCAGTACTTC,TRBV7-9,.,TRBJ2-7,.
CASSRQGTDTQYF,TGTGCCAGCAGCCGTCAGGGAACAGATACGCAGTATTTT,TRBV6-5,.,TRBJ2-3,.
CASSYGGAQGTEAFF,TGTGCCAGCAGTTACGGAGGGGCCCAGGGCACTGAAGCTTTCTTT,TRBV6-5,.,TRBJ1-1,.
CASSTRGTEAFF,TGTGCCAGTAGTACCAGGGGGACTGAAGCTTTCTTT,TRBV19,TRBD1,TRBJ1-1,.
CASSPRITDNYGYTF,TGTGCCAGCTCACCTAGAATCACAGATAACTATGGCTACACCTTC,TRBV18,.,TRBJ1-2,.
CASSRLAGGPLETQYF,TGTGCCAGCAGTCGACTAGCGGGGGGGCCTCTAGAGACCCAGTACTTC,TRBV14,TRBD2,TRBJ2-5,once
CASSLEVATYEQYF,TGTGCCAGCAGCTTAGAAGTGGCAACCTACGAGCAGTACTTC,TRBV11-2,.,TRBJ2-7,.
CASSQEGQTSATNEKLFF,TGCGCCAGCAGCCAAGAGGGACAGACTAGCGCAACTAATGAAAAACTGTTTTTT,TRBV4-1,TRBD1,TRBJ1-4,once
CASSISGHNEQFF,TGTGCCAGCAGCATCTCAGGGCACAATGAGCAGTTCTTC,TRBV5-5,.,TRBJ2-1,.
CASSPPSGQSYEQYF,TGCGCCAGCAGCCCACCATCAGGACAGTCCTACGAGCAGTACTTC,TRBV5-1,.,TRBJ2-7,.
CASSQTGGIQPQHF,TGTGCCAGCAGTCAAACAGGGGGCATACAGCCCCAGCATTTT,TRBV6-4,TRBD1,TRBJ1-5,.
CASSLGTVDGYTF,TGTGCCAGCAGCTTGGGGACAGTGGATGGCTACACCTTC,TRBV5-6,.,TRBJ1-2,once
CASSLAGGGGAWTQYF,TGTGCCAGCAGCTTGGCGGGTGGCGGGGGGGCATGGACCCAGTACTTC,TRBV5-4,TRBD2,TRBJ2-5,.
CASTGAGANVLTF,TGTGCCAGTACGGGAGCTGGGGCCAACGTCCTGACTTTC,TRBV5-4,.,TRBJ2-6,.
CAWSASPGSTEAFF,TGTGCCTGGAGTGCGTCCCCCGGGAGCACTGAAGCTTTCTTT,TRBV30,.,TRBJ1-1,.
CASTEGGTGYEQYF,TGTGCCAGCACCGAAGGAGGGACAGGATACGAGCAGTACTTC,TRBV28,TRBD1,TRBJ2-7,.
CASSPPTAGTEAFF,TGTGCCAGCTCACCCCCAACCGCGGGGACTGAAGCTTTCTTT,TRBV18,.,TRBJ1-1,.
CASSRGAGATLPLHF,TGTGCCAGCAGCCGGGGGGCGGGCGCCACGTTACCCCTCCACTTT,TRBV14,.,TRBJ1-6,.
CAWRPSETGYGYTF,TGTGCCTGGAGGCCATCCGAAACCGGCTATGGCTACACCTTC,TRBV30,.,TRBJ1-2,.